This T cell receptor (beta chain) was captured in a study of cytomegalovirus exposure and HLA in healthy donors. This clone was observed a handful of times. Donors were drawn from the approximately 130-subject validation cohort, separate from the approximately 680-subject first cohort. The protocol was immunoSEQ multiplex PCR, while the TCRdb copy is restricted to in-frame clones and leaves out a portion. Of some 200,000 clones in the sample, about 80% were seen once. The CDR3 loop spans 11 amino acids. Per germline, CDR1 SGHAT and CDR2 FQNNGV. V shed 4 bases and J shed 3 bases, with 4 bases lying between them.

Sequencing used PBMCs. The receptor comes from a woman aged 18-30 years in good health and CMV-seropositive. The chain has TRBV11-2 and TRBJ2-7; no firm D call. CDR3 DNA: TGTGCCAGCAGCTCCAACTACGAGCAGTACTTC. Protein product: CASSSNYEQYF.